This T cell receptor (beta chain) was captured in a study of a mutant IDH1 vaccine in newly diagnosed glioma. Study-level findings and limits: There seemed to be no relation between pseudoprogression and changes in top peripheral T cell clonotypes. Vaccine-induced immune responses occurred in roughly 95% of patients.

The time point was: baseline, week 1 (first vaccination visit). The treatment denotes: pre-vaccination baseline after standard-of-care therapy. TCRdb's table, derived via immunoSEQ multiplex PCR, lists solely in-frame clones and lacks some. The sample lists about 98,000 clones, about 90% occurring once. The length of the CDR3 is 16 residues. Germline values: CDR1 GTSNPN, CDR2 SVGIG (reference sequence). The trim removed 0 bases at V and 3 bases at J, leaving 4 bases unmatched. Of note for this clone: The antigen is unknown.

The sample in question was PBMCs, obtained from a glioma patient treated with radiotherapy, temozolomide or both. This clonotype was obtained from a woman aged 45-60 years with glioma. This chain links TRBV30 with TRBJ2-1; 11 nucleotides line up with TRBD2. CDR3 bases: TGTGCCTGGAGTGTACGACTAGCGGGGCTCTACAATGAGCAGTTCTTC. Its translation is CAWSVRLAGLYNEQFF.